The following is a TCR beta chain sequence with its context. What this receptor recognizes is not known. No qualities accompany the bases; no much larger clone lies one base away. This specimen belongs to a study of blood T cell repertoires in COVID-19 (TCRdb year 2020). For the study in its entirety: Collaborator samples came from the United States, Italy and Spain and covered acute and convalescent phases of COVID-19. Samples came from the ongoing ImmuneRACE study (first 160 participants) plus 1,254 subjects from 6 global collaborators. The repertoires were made available in a free public database intended to serve as a resource for research on the immune response to SARS-CoV-2. Nearly every sample came with metadata listing a de-identified subject ID, COVID-19 status, age in years and sex. The material from the prospective study consisted of cDNA or gDNA derived from T cells, B-cell-depleted T cells, or PBMCs. Subjects who had been exposed to COVID-19, were actively infected with it, or had recovered from it provided the deeply sampled blood TCRbeta repertoires that made up the dataset. Where available, HLA class I and class II types were taken from metadata supplied by the sample provider and were not determined by assay-based typing.

The CDR3 runs 14 residues from the cysteine to the phenylalanine. The entry retains the CDR3 DNA only, 42 bases that are in frame from base 1. A distance of 13 bases separates the germline ends of V and J, which lose 7 bases and 0 bases respectively. CDR1 and CDR2 are drawn from the germline V gene: LGHNT, FRNRAP. Points the paper makes about the study in general: The quantity of clinical and demographic metadata differed by source and by participant and was supplied without curation.

TCRbeta CDR3 regions were amplified from genomic DNA by means of the immunoSEQ Assay, a bias-controlled multiplex PCR. On the authors' methods: The number of nucleated cells in each sample was estimated by amplification of reference gene primers within the assay. To quantify the absolute abundance of each unique TCRbeta CDR3 rearrangement, sequence reads were collapsed and filtered. Productive Simpson clonality was computed per sample as the square root of Simpson's diversity index over productive rearrangements. The table was pulled from immuneACCESS by TCRdb, which kept in-frame rearrangements only. Such tables lose some clones; where checked, under half of the loss comes from unresolved V genes, and the rest has no known cause. V, J and clone size were drawn from that table, and D and trimming were deduced from the DNA. The sample table contains approximately 240,000 clones; only one count was recorded for 70% to 90% of them. Of the sample, about 2.1% falls within the top ten clones.

Samples from volunteer blood donors who had recovered from COVID-19 were contributed by a second Seattle source. Each collaborating institution followed its own protocols to collect whole blood in K2EDTA tubes. Collaborator samples were shipped for TCRbeta analysis as frozen whole blood, isolated PBMCs, or DNA extracted from either sample type. The origin of this receptor is a woman in her forties who had recovered from COVID-19. The specimen sequenced was peripheral blood. The chain is made from TRBV12-5 and TRBJ2-7; tentative D gene TRBD1, with 5 bases matching. The DNA sequence is TGTGCTAGTGCCAAAGTGACAGCCTCCTACGAGCAGTACTTC. Its translation is CASAKVTASYEQYF.